These T cell receptor beta chains were read from a single sample in a study of CD8+ T cells in alopecia areata. Clones were read by immunoSEQ multiplex PCR, and TCRdb kept only the in-frame ones, dropping some. The profile shows about 94,000 clones, approximately 70% of them singletons. The sample was CD8+ T cells sorted from blood, taken at week 44, from a patient treated with tofacitinib. Source of these receptors: a human donor with alopecia areata. CDR3s include the opening cysteine and the closing phenylalanine or tryptophan. Fields, in order: clone size, J gene, V gene, D gene, CDR3 DNA, CDR3 protein. The D gene is left open where the match is weak. Clone size is not always given. Where it is, it says once, few, many or a class for expanded clones.

clone size: .; J gene: TRBJ1-2; V gene: TRBV4-3; D gene: .; CDR3 DNA: TGCGCCAGCAGCCAAACAGGGCTCAATGGCTACACCTTC; CDR3 protein: CASSQTGLNGYTF
clone size: few; J gene: TRBJ2-3; V gene: TRBV29-1; D gene: .; CDR3 DNA: TGCAGCGTTCATGAAGGCACAGATACGCAGTATTTT; CDR3 protein: CSVHEGTDTQYF
clone size: once; J gene: TRBJ1-5; V gene: TRBV25-1; D gene: TRBD1; CDR3 DNA: TGTGCCAGCAGTGAGCACCAGGGGGGGCCCCAGCATTTT; CDR3 protein: CASSEHQGGPQHF
clone size: .; J gene: TRBJ1-2; V gene: TRBV27; D gene: .; CDR3 DNA: TGTGCCAGCAGTCTCAGGGTGGGCTATGGCTACACCTTC; CDR3 protein: CASSLRVGYGYTF
clone size: .; J gene: TRBJ2-7; V gene: TRBV30; D gene: .; CDR3 DNA: TGTGCCTGGAGCCTACAGACATACGAGCAGTACTTC; CDR3 protein: CAWSLQTYEQYF
clone size: .; J gene: TRBJ2-3; V gene: TRBV7-6; D gene: TRBD2; CDR3 DNA: TGTGCCAGCAGCTTACTAGCGGACTACACAGATACGCAGTATTTT; CDR3 protein: CASSLLADYTDTQYF
clone size: .; J gene: TRBJ2-3; V gene: TRBV6-5; D gene: .; CDR3 DNA: TGTGCCAGCAGTTATCTCGATACGCAGTATTTT; CDR3 protein: CASSYLDTQYF
clone size: .; J gene: TRBJ2-7; V gene: TRBV19; D gene: TRBD2; CDR3 DNA: TGTGCCAGTAGTATTTCTAGCGGGGAGTTGAACGAGCAGTACTTC; CDR3 protein: CASSISSGELNEQYF
clone size: few; J gene: TRBJ2-7; V gene: TRBV29-1; D gene: TRBD2; CDR3 DNA: TGCAGCGTTGTACCTAGCGGGGGCACCTACGAGCAGTACTTC; CDR3 protein: CSVVPSGGTYEQYF
clone size: .; J gene: TRBJ2-1; V gene: TRBV11-2; D gene: TRBD2; CDR3 DNA: TGTGCCAGCAGCGAGACTAGCGGGGGGGCCCGGGAGCAGTTCTTC; CDR3 protein: CASSETSGGAREQFF
clone size: .; J gene: TRBJ2-3; V gene: TRBV19; D gene: .; CDR3 DNA: TGTGCCAGTAGTATCGGCGGAGGTTTCACAGATACGCAGTATTTT; CDR3 protein: CASSIGGGFTDTQYF
clone size: once; J gene: TRBJ1-5; V gene: TRBV10-2; D gene: TRBD1; CDR3 DNA: TGCGCCACCTCAGACAGGGACAATCAGCCCCAGCATTTT; CDR3 protein: CATSDRDNQPQHF
clone size: .; J gene: TRBJ2-7; V gene: TRBV20-1; D gene: .; CDR3 DNA: TGCAGTGCTCGGCAGGGGTACGAGCAGTACTTC; CDR3 protein: CSARQGYEQYF
clone size: .; J gene: TRBJ2-2; V gene: TRBV29-1; D gene: .; CDR3 DNA: TGCAGCGTTGTCGGGTTCTCCGGGGAGCTGTTTTTT; CDR3 protein: CSVVGFSGELFF
clone size: .; J gene: TRBJ1-4; V gene: TRBV15; D gene: TRBD1; CDR3 DNA: TGTGCCACCAGCAGAGAGAGGGGGCTTAGAGGAGAAAAACTGTTTTTT; CDR3 protein: CATSRERGLRGEKLFF
clone size: .; J gene: TRBJ1-1; V gene: TRBV6-5; D gene: .; CDR3 DNA: TGTGCCAGCAGTTACTCGGAGGGAGACACTGAAGCTTTCTTT; CDR3 protein: CASSYSEGDTEAFF
clone size: .; J gene: TRBJ2-1; V gene: TRBV12-5; D gene: TRBD1; CDR3 DNA: TGTGCTAGTGGCTCGGGACAGAGCTCCTACAATGAGCAGTTCTTC; CDR3 protein: CASGSGQSSYNEQFF
clone size: .; J gene: TRBJ2-7; V gene: TRBV28; D gene: TRBD1; CDR3 DNA: TGTGCCAGCAGTTTCAGGGACAGAAGCTACGAGCAGTACTTC; CDR3 protein: CASSFRDRSYEQYF
clone size: .; J gene: TRBJ1-1; V gene: TRBV5-6; D gene: .; CDR3 DNA: TGTGCCAGCAGCTTGGCTGGGGGGAACACTGAAGCTTTCTTT; CDR3 protein: CASSLAGGNTEAFF
clone size: .; J gene: TRBJ2-3; V gene: TRBV30; D gene: .; CDR3 DNA: TGTGCCTGGAGCGACGGGGCCGCAGATACGCAGTATTTT; CDR3 protein: CAWSDGAADTQYF
clone size: few; J gene: TRBJ1-1; V gene: TRBV13; D gene: TRBD1; CDR3 DNA: TGTGCCAGCAGCGGCGACAGGGACTTGGGCATGAACACTGAAGCTTTCTTT; CDR3 protein: CASSGDRDLGMNTEAFF
clone size: .; J gene: TRBJ2-6; V gene: TRBV4-3; D gene: TRBD1; CDR3 DNA: TGCGCCAGCAGCAATACCTCCGGGACAGGGTTAATTGGGGCCAACGTCCTGACTTTC; CDR3 protein: CASSNTSGTGLIGANVLTF
clone size: .; J gene: TRBJ1-4; V gene: TRBV9; D gene: .; CDR3 DNA: TGTGCCAGCAGCGGAGAGGCCCAGGGTGAAGATGAAAAACTGTTTTTT; CDR3 protein: CASSGEAQGEDEKLFF
clone size: .; J gene: TRBJ1-2; V gene: TRBV4-3; D gene: .; CDR3 DNA: TGCGCCAGCAGCCAAGATGTAATAGGAGACTATGGCTACACCTTC; CDR3 protein: CASSQDVIGDYGYTF
clone size: .; J gene: TRBJ2-6; V gene: TRBV27; D gene: TRBD1; CDR3 DNA: TGTGCCAGCAGTTTAACAGGGGGCGGGGTATCTGGGGCCAACGTCCTGACTTTC; CDR3 protein: CASSLTGGGVSGANVLTF
clone size: .; J gene: TRBJ2-2; V gene: TRBV5-6; D gene: .; CDR3 DNA: TGTGCCAGCAGCTTGGGTCTCAACACCGGGGAGCTGTTTTTT; CDR3 protein: CASSLGLNTGELFF
clone size: .; J gene: TRBJ2-1; V gene: TRBV7-9; D gene: .; CDR3 DNA: TGTGCCAGCAGCTCTCCAGGGGACAATGAGCAGTTCTTC; CDR3 protein: CASSSPGDNEQFF
clone size: .; J gene: TRBJ1-1; V gene: TRBV19; D gene: .; CDR3 DNA: TGTGCCAGCCTTGACAGATCTGAAGCTTTCTTT; CDR3 protein: CASLDRSEAFF
clone size: once; J gene: TRBJ1-3; V gene: TRBV30; D gene: .; CDR3 DNA: TGTGCCTGGAATGAGGGTGGAAACACCATATATTTT; CDR3 protein: CAWNEGGNTIYF
clone size: .; J gene: TRBJ2-6; V gene: TRBV4-2; D gene: .; CDR3 DNA: TGTGCCAGCAGCCCCCAGACGGAGGTCTCTGGGGCCAACGTCCTGACTTTC; CDR3 protein: CASSPQTEVSGANVLTF
clone size: .; J gene: TRBJ1-6; V gene: TRBV30; D gene: .; CDR3 DNA: TGTGCCTGGGATTCCAGGGGTGGGTCACCCCTCCACTTT; CDR3 protein: CAWDSRGGSPLHF
clone size: few; J gene: TRBJ2-3; V gene: TRBV6-5; D gene: .; CDR3 DNA: TGTGCCAGCAGTCTCGAGGGAGATACGCAGTATTTT; CDR3 protein: CASSLEGDTQYF
clone size: few; J gene: TRBJ2-1; V gene: TRBV9; D gene: .; CDR3 DNA: TGTGCCAGCAGCGTAGGAAACAGGGCTAGCGGTAACTGGAATGAGCAGTTCTTC; CDR3 protein: CASSVGNRASGNWNEQFF
clone size: few; J gene: TRBJ1-1; V gene: TRBV19; D gene: TRBD1; CDR3 DNA: TGTGCCAGTAGTATGGACAGGGGAGTTTCAACTGAAGCTTTCTTT; CDR3 protein: CASSMDRGVSTEAFF
clone size: .; J gene: TRBJ2-7; V gene: TRBV7-8; D gene: .; CDR3 DNA: TGTGCCAGCAGCCCCATAGGCGAGGGCACCTGGGAGCAGTACTTC; CDR3 protein: CASSPIGEGTWEQYF
clone size: .; J gene: TRBJ1-2; V gene: TRBV30; D gene: .; CDR3 DNA: TGTGCCTGGAGCCCCGGGGAGTATGGCTACACCTTC; CDR3 protein: CAWSPGEYGYTF
clone size: few; J gene: TRBJ2-1; V gene: TRBV15; D gene: TRBD1; CDR3 DNA: TGTGCCACCAGCAGTGGGGACAGAAATGAGCAGTTCTTC; CDR3 protein: CATSSGDRNEQFF
clone size: .; J gene: TRBJ2-3; V gene: TRBV7-8; D gene: TRBD1; CDR3 DNA: TGTGCCAGCAGCTTAGAGGGGGCTTCAGATACGCAGTATTTT; CDR3 protein: CASSLEGASDTQYF
clone size: .; J gene: TRBJ1-1; V gene: TRBV5-1; D gene: .; CDR3 DNA: TGCGCCAGCAGCCCGGAACGGCGTACTGAAGCTTTCTTT; CDR3 protein: CASSPERRTEAFF
clone size: .; J gene: TRBJ2-5; V gene: TRBV7-3; D gene: .; CDR3 DNA: TGTGCCAGCAGCAGATTTGGACAGCTACAAGAGACCCAGTACTTC; CDR3 protein: CASSRFGQLQETQYF
clone size: .; J gene: TRBJ2-1; V gene: TRBV11-2; D gene: .; CDR3 DNA: TGTGCCAGCAGATCCGGGACTGGGGGCTACAATGAGCAGTTCTTC; CDR3 protein: CASRSGTGGYNEQFF
clone size: .; J gene: TRBJ2-3; V gene: TRBV11-2; D gene: .; CDR3 DNA: TGTGCCAGCAGCTATACAGTATCAGGGGCTAATACGCAGTATTTT; CDR3 protein: CASSYTVSGANTQYF
clone size: few; J gene: TRBJ2-5; V gene: TRBV19; D gene: .; CDR3 DNA: TGTGCCAGTAGATCAGAGCTCGGGACCCAGTACTTC; CDR3 protein: CASRSELGTQYF
clone size: .; J gene: TRBJ2-1; V gene: TRBV2; D gene: .; CDR3 DNA: TGTGCCAGCAGCACATACGGGGAACTCACCTACAATGAGCAGTTCTTC; CDR3 protein: CASSTYGELTYNEQFF
clone size: .; J gene: TRBJ2-3; V gene: TRBV5-6; D gene: TRBD1; CDR3 DNA: TGTGCCAGCAGCTGGACAGGGGCAATGGACACAGATACGCAGTATTTT; CDR3 protein: CASSWTGAMDTDTQYF
clone size: .; J gene: TRBJ1-2; V gene: TRBV7-9; D gene: .; CDR3 DNA: TGTGCCAGCAGCCCCGGGGCGAGTGGCTACACCTTC; CDR3 protein: CASSPGASGYTF
clone size: .; J gene: TRBJ1-1; V gene: TRBV9; D gene: TRBD1; CDR3 DNA: TGTGCCAGCAGCGCTGACTTTGACAGGGGACAAGCTTTCTTT; CDR3 protein: CASSADFDRGQAFF
clone size: .; J gene: TRBJ2-3; V gene: TRBV19; D gene: .; CDR3 DNA: TGTGCCAGTACCCCGGAACTTACTAGCACAGATACGCAGTATTTT; CDR3 protein: CASTPELTSTDTQYF